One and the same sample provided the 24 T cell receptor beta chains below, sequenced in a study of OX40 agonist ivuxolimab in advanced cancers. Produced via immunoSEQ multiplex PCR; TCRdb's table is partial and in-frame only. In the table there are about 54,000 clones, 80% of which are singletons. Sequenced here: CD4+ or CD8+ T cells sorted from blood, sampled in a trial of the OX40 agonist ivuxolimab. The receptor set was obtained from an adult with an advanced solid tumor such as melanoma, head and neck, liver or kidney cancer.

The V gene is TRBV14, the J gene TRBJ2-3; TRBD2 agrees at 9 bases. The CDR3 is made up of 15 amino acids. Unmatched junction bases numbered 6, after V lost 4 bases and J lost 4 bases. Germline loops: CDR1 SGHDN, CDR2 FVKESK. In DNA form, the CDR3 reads TGTGCCAGCAGCCCCATCTTAGCGGGAGCAGATACGCAGTATTTT. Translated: CASSPILAGADTQYF.

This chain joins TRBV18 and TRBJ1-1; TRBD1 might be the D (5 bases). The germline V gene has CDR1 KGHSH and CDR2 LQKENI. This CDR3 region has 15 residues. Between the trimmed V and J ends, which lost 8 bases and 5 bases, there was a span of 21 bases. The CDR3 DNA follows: TGTGCCAGCCGTCCCGTTGCAGGGCGACGGACTGAAGCTTTCTTT. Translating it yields CASRPVAGRRTEAFF. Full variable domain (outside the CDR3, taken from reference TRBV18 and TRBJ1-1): NAGVMQNPRHLVRRRGQEARLRCSPMKGHSHVYWYRQLPEEGLKFMVYLQKENIIDESGMPKERFSAEFPKEGPSILRIQQVVRGDSAAYFCASRPVAGRRTEAFFGQGTRLTVV.

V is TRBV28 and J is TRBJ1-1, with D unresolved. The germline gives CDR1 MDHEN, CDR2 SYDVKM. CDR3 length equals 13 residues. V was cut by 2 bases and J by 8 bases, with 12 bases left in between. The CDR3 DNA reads TGTGCCAGCAGTTTAAGTCAGGTCCGGGAAGCTTTCTTT. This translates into CASSLSQVREAFF.

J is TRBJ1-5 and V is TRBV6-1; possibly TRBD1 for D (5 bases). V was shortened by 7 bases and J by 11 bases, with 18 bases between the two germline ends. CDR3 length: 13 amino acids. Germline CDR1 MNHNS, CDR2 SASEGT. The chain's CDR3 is CASNTADTRAQHF. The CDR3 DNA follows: TGTGCCAGCAATACAGCGGACACCCGGGCCCAGCATTTT.

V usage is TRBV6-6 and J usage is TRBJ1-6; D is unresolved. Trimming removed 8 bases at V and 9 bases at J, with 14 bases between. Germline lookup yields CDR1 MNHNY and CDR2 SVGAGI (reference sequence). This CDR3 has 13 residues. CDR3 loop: CASFRDSGSPLHF. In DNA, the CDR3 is TGTGCCAGCTTTCGTGACTCTGGTTCACCCCTCCACTTT.

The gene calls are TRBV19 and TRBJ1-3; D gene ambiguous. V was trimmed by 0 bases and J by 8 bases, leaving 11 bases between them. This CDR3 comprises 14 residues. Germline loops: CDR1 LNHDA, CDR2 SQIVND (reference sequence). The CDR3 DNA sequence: TGTGCCAGTAGTATAGACCTGAGCGAGGACACCATATATTTT. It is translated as CASSIDLSEDTIYF.

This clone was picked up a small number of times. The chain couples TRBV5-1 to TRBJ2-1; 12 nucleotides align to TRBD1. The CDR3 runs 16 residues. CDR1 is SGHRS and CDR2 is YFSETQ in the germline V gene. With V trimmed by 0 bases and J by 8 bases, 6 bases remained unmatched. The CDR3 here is CASSLGGTGGSDEQFF. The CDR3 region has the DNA TGCGCCAGCAGCTTGGGAGGGACAGGGGGCAGCGATGAGCAGTTCTTC.

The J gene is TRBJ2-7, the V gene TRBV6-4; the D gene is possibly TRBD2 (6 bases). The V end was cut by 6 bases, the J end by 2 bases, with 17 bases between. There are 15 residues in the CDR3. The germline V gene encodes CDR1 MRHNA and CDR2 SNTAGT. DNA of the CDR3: TGTGCCAGCAGGAGAGGAGGGCCTCGCACCTACGAGCAGTACTTC. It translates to CASRRGGPRTYEQYF.

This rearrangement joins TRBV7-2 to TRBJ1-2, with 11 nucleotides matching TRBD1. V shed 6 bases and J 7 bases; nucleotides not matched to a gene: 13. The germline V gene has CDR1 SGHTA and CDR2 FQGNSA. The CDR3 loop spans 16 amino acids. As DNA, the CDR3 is TGTGCCAGCAGAAGAACCGGGACAGGGGGAGTCGGTGGCTACACCTTC. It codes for CASRRTGTGGVGGYTF.

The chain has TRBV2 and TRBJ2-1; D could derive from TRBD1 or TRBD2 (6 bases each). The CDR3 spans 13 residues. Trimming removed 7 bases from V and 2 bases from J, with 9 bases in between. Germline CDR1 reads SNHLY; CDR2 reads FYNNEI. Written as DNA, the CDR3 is TGTGCCAGCATGGGGGGCACCTACAATGAGCAGTTCTTC. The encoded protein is CASMGGTYNEQFF.

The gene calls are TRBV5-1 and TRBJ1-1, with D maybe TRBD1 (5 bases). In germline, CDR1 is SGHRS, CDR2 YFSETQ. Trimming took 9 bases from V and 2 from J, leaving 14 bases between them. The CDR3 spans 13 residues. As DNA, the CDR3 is TGCGCCACCTCCGGGGACCTCAACACTGAAGCTTTCTTT. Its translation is CATSGDLNTEAFF.

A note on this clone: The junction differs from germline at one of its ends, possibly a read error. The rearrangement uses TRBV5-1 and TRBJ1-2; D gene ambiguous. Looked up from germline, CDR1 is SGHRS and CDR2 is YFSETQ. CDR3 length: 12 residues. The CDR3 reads CASSLRTYGYTF. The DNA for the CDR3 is TGTGCCAGCAGCTTGCGGACCTATGGCTACACCTTC.

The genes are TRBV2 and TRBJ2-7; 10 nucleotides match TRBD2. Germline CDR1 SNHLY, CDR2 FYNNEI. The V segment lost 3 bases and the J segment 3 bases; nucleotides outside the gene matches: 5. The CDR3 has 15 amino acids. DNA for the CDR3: TGTGCCAGCAGTGATTTTACTAGCGGGAACTACGAGCAGTACTTC. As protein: CASSDFTSGNYEQYF.

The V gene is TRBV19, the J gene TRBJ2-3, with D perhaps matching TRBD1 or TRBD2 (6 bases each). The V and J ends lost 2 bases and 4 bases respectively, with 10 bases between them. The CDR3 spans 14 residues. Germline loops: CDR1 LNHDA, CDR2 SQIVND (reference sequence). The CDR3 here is CASSIKGGPDTQYF. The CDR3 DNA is TGTGCCAGTAGTATAAAGGGGGGCCCAGATACGCAGTATTTT.

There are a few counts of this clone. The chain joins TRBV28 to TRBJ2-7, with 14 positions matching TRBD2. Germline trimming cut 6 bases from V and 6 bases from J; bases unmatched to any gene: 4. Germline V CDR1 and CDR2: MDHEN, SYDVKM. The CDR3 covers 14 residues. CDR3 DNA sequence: TGTGCCAGCAGCCCAGGGACTAGCGGGAGCGAGCAGTACTTC. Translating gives CASSPGTSGSEQYF.

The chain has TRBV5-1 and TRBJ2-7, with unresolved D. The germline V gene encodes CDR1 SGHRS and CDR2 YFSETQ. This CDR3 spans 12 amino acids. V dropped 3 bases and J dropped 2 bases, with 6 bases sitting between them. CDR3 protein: CASSSTTYEQYF. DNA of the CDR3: TGCGCCAGCAGCTCGACCACCTACGAGCAGTACTTC.

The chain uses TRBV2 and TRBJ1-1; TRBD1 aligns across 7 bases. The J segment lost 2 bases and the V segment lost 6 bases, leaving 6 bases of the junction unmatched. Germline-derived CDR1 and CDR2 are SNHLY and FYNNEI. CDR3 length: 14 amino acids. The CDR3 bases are TGTGCCAGCAGGACCGGGACAGACAACACTGAAGCTTTCTTT. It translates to CASRTGTDNTEAFF.

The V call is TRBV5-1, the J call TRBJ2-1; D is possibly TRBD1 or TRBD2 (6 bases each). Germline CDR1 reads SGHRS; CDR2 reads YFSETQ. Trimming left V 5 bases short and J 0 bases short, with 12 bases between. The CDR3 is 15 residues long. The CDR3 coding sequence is TGCGCCAGCAGACGGGGGCCTCACTCCTACAATGAGCAGTTCTTC. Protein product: CASRRGPHSYNEQFF.

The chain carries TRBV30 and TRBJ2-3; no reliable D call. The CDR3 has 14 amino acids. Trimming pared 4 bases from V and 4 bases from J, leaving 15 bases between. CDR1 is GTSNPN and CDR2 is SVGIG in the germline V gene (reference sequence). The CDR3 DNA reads TGTGCCTGGAAACAGAAAGGGTTCGCAGATACGCAGTATTTT. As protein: CAWKQKGFADTQYF.

The CDR3 reads CASRTALDGNYGYTF. The CDR3, as DNA: TGTGCCAGCAGGACCGCTTTGGACGGCAACTATGGCTACACCTTC. This chain links TRBV6-5 with TRBJ1-2; D is ambiguous. Deletions cut 6 bases from V and 2 bases from J, with 16 bases between. The CDR3 sequence is 15 residues long. Germline V lookup: CDR1 MNHEY, CDR2 SVGAGI.

The CDR3 is CASRGGMFHNEQFF. The CDR3 DNA reads TGTGCCAGCAGAGGGGGCATGTTCCACAATGAGCAGTTCTTC. The chain combines TRBV28 with TRBJ2-1; 7 positions match TRBD1. Trimming at V came to 6 bases and at J to 5 bases, leaving 7 bases not matched to a gene. CDR3 size: 14 residues. Germline V gene lookup returns CDR1 MDHEN and CDR2 SYDVKM.

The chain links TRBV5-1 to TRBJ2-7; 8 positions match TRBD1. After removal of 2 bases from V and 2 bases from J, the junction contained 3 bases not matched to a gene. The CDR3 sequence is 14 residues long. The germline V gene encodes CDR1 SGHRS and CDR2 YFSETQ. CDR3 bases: TGCGCCAGCAGCTTTGGACAGGGAACCTACGAGCAGTACTTC. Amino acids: CASSFGQGTYEQYF.

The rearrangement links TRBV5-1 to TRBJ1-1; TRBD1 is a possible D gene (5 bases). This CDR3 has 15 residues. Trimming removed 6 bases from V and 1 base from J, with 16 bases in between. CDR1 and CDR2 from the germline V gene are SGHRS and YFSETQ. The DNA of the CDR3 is TGCGCCAGCACCCCGGGGGGGACCGGGAACACTGAAGCTTTCTTT. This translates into CASTPGGTGNTEAFF.

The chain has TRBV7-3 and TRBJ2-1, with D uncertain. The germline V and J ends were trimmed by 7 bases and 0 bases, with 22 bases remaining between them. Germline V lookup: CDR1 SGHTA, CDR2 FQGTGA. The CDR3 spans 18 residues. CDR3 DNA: TGTGCCAGCACCCCGCGAACTTTTTTTTCCAGCTCCTACAATGAGCAGTTCTTC. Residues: CASTPRTFFSSSYNEQFF.